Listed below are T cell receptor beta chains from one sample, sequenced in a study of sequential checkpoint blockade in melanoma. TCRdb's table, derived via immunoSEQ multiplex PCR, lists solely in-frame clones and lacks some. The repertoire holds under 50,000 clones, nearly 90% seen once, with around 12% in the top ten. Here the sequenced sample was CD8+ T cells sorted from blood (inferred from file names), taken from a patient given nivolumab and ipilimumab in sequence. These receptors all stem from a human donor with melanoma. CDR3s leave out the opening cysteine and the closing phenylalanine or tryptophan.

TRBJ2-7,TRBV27,ASSPGLALYEQY
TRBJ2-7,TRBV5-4,ASSFEGTTSYEQY
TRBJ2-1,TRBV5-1,ASSAGGQLRPSYNEQF
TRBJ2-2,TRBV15,ATSRGWLAGGRTGELF
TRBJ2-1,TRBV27,ASSRGKNEQF
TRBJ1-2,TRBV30,ARELWGTPNYGYT
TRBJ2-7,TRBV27,ASSSSSYEQY
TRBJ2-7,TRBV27,ASSLFGGFGSYEQY
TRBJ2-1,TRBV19,ATTGTSGTYNEQF
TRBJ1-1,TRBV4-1,ASSQGQGNTEAF
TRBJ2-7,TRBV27,ASSFGTGYEQY
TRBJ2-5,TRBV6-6,ASSYGTGGLETQY
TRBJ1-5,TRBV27,ASSFGRGNQPQH
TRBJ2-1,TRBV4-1,ASSQMESWPYNEQF
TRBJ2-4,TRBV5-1,ASSLTVLDIQY
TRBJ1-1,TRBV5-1,ASSLGQGANTEAF
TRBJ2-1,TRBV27,ASSWRGNEQF
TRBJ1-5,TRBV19,ASSIAQVSNQPQH
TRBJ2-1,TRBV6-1,ASSEWVLREGNEQF
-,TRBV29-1,SVSGWTTDGGYEQY
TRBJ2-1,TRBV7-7,ASSSPPVNEQF
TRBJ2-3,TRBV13,ASSSRGADTQY
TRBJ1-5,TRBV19,ASSWPNQPQH
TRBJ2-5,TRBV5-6,ASSWGLAGQETQY
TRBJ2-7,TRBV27,ASSSYNYEQY
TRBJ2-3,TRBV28,ASSQPTSGRALSTDTQY
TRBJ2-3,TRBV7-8,ASSPANFRAQY
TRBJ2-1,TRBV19,ASSSTSGTYNEQF
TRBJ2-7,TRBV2,ASHLGLAGDPYEQY
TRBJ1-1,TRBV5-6,ASSLTQGPGTEAF
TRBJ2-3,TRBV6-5,ASSYSGGTDTQY
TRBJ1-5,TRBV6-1,ASSEKVGQGNQPQH
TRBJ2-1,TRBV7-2,ASRYSSGSQYNEQF
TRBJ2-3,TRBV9,ASSPRTDTQY
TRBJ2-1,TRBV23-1,ASSQSPGSGRSRNNEQF
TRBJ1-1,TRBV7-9,ASSLAQGARTEAF
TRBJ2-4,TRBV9,ASSVMRTSGKDIAKNIQY
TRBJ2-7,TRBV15,ATGSVANEQY
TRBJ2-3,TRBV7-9,ASSTMTSVTDTQY
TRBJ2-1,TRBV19,ASATGPPGEQF
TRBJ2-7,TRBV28,ASSLSWRTASYEQY
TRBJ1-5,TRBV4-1,ASSPDRAINQPQH
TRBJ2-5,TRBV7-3,ASSLGSRGQQETQY
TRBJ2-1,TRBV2,ASRLAGRHNEQF
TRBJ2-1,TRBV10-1,ASSGSLDEQF
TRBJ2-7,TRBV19,ASSFGTGGTYEQY
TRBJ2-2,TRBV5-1,ASSLAGTGIGELF
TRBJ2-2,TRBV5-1,ASYASNGNTGELF
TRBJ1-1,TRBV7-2,ASSLALGYTEAF
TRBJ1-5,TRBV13,ASSSGQGANQPQH
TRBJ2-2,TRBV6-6,ASSYSTSTGELF